The clone carrying this T cell receptor (beta chain) was detected only a few times. Antigen unknown. 13 Jbeta primers and 60 Vbeta primers were used for the PCR. Some clones are missing from TCRdb's copy, which holds only in-frame ones; the method was immunoSEQ multiplex PCR. The sample records 80,000 to 100,000 clones, around 70% being singletons. This entry belongs to a study of cytomegalovirus exposure and HLA in healthy donors. Whole-study findings and limits: In an earlier analysis, about 87% or about 30%: the productive usage of most TCR beta V segments. In a later analysis, the majority of CMV-associated beta chains seemingly showed HLA restriction.

Likely unrecorded immune exposures existed in these nominally healthy donors. The receptor was isolated from a man aged 45-65 years in good health and CMV-seronegative. Source material: PBMCs.

In nucleotides, the CDR3 is TGTGCCAGCCTCGGTAGCACTGAAGCTTTCTTT. This translates into CASLGSTEAFF. The chain carries TRBV2 and TRBJ1-1; D ambiguous. With 8 bases removed from V and 4 bases from J, the gap between germline ends came to 8 bases. Germline-derived CDR1 and CDR2 are SNHLY and FYNNEI. The CDR3 has 11 residues. The full variable domain, completed using reference TRBV2 and TRBJ1-1, is EPEVTQTPSHQVTQMGQEVILRCVPISNHLYFYWYRQILGQKVEFLVSFYNNEISEKSEIFDDQFSVERPDGSNFTLKIRSTKLEDSAMYFCASLGSTEAFFGQGTRLTVV.